This passage covers 29 T cell receptor beta chains from one sample sequenced in a study of graft-versus-host responses after intestinal transplantation (dated by TCRdb to about 2021). Antigens for these TCRs are unknown. The time point tag for this specimen amounts to: cells obtained before transplantation from donor or recipient. The protocol used for the library was the immunoSEQ multiplex PCR assay. Not all clones reach the TCRdb copy of this immuneACCESS table, which keeps in-frame sequences only. Checked studies attribute under half of the gap to unresolved V genes and leave the rest unexplained. The sample table contains 95,000 to 130,000 clones; only one count was recorded for around nine tenths of them. 0.18% of the sample rests with the top ten. The sequencing here drew on unstimulated CD4+ T cells sorted from spleen or lymph node cells, taken before intestinal transplant. The origin of the receptors is a human donor who received an intestinal transplant.

This clone has a single count. The chain links TRBV27 to TRBJ2-2; possible D gene TRBD1, 7 bases. Germline assignment: CDR1 MNHEY and CDR2 SMNVEV (reference sequence). V lost 3 bases, J lost 8 bases, and 16 bases lay in between. This CDR3 is 15 amino acids long. The CDR3 loop is CASSLTGRRGGELFF. The CDR3 DNA is TGTGCCAGCAGTTTGACAGGGCGGCGGGGTGGGGAGCTGTTTTTT.

This clone was counted a single time. Written as DNA, the CDR3 is TGTGCCAGTAGTACGATTCGAGGGGGTTATAATTCACCCCTCCACTTT. It specifies CASSTIRGGYNSPLHF. V is TRBV19 and J is TRBJ1-6, with a weak D call TRBD1 (6 bases). Germline V CDR1 and CDR2: LNHDA, SQIVND (reference sequence). CDR3 size: 16 residues. V lost 4 bases and J lost 4, with 14 bases in between.

The gene calls are TRBV9 and TRBJ2-6, with D possibly TRBD2 on 5 matching bases. Trimming cost V 1 base and J 4 bases, with 9 bases left between them. The CDR3 runs 15 residues. Looked up from germline, CDR1 is SGDLS and CDR2 is YYNGEE. The CDR3 DNA sequence: TGTGCCAGCAGCGTAAGAGGGTCCGGGGCCAACGTCCTGACTTTC. Amino acids: CASSVRGSGANVLTF.

This CDR3 reads CASSLGEVYYGYTF. CDR3 DNA: TGTGCCAGCAGCTTAGGGGAGGTCTACTATGGCTACACCTTC. The chain uses TRBV7-9 and TRBJ1-2; D is unclear. V lost 1 base and J 3 bases, leaving 9 bases between the germline ends. CDR3 size: 14 residues. Looked up from germline, CDR1 is SEHNR and CDR2 is FQNEAQ (reference sequence).

The chain recombines TRBV6-5 with TRBJ2-7; TRBD2 agrees at 7 bases. Germline V lookup: CDR1 MNHEY, CDR2 SVGAGI. The CDR3 runs to 14 residues. The V segment lost 5 bases and the J segment 2 bases; nucleotides outside the gene matches: 6. The CDR3 region is CASSEWEGTYEQYF. Here the CDR3 DNA reads TGTGCCAGCAGTGAATGGGAGGGAACCTACGAGCAGTACTTC.

The table lists this clone with a count of one. The chain joins TRBV28 to TRBJ2-7, with 8 bases lining up with TRBD1. CDR1 is MDHEN, CDR2 SYDVKM, per germline. The CDR3 runs 13 residues. With 5 bases clipped from V and 4 bases from J, the junction kept 4 bases outside the gene matches. The CDR3 bases are TGTGCCAGCAGTACTACAGGGGGGTACGAGCAGTACTTC. Translating gives CASSTTGGYEQYF.

The J gene is TRBJ2-3, the V gene TRBV7-9; TRBD2 matches at 9 bases. V lost 2 bases and J lost 4; bases outside the gene matches: 4. Germline V gene data show CDR1 as SEHNR and CDR2 as FQNEAQ (reference sequence). This CDR3 spans 15 amino acids. In DNA, the CDR3 is TGTGCCAGCAGCTTATTGCCTAGCGGGGCAGATACGCAGTATTTT. Its protein product is CASSLLPSGADTQYF.

The V gene is TRBV5-6, the J gene TRBJ1-3, with a tentative D call TRBD1 (6 bases). Germline lookup yields CDR1 SGHDT and CDR2 YYEEEE. The CDR3 runs 17 residues. The V end lost 1 base, the J end lost 0 bases, and 14 bases lay between the germline ends. The CDR3 nucleotides read TGTGCCAGCAGCTTGAAGACAGGCGCCCACTCTGGAAACACCATATATTTT. Translation: CASSLKTGAHSGNTIYF.

A few counts support this clone. In DNA form, the CDR3 reads TGTGCCAGCAGTGCGGAGGGGAAGAGTGGCTACACCTTC. It translates to CASSAEGKSGYTF. The J gene is TRBJ1-2, the V gene TRBV6-1; tentatively, D is TRBD1 (5 bases). V shed 4 bases and J shed 7 bases, with 13 bases lying between them. Germline CDR1 MNHNS, CDR2 SASEGT. The length of the CDR3 is 13 residues.

The rearrangement joins TRBV27 to TRBJ2-1; no firm D call. CDR1 is MNHEY, CDR2 SMNVEV, per germline (reference sequence). The length of the CDR3 is 15 residues. V lost 7 bases and J lost 0, with 13 bases in between. The CDR3 DNA follows: TGTGCCAGCAAGTTCCCAGGCAGCTCCTACAATGAGCAGTTCTTC. Protein: CASKFPGSSYNEQFF.

V is TRBV5-5 and J is TRBJ1-2, with TRBD1 matching over 9 bases. Germline values: CDR1 SGHKS, CDR2 YYEKEE (reference sequence). This CDR3 contains 13 residues. Trimming removed 4 bases from V and 6 bases from J; junction bases left unmatched: 4. CDR3 DNA: TGTGCCAGCAGCACGAGGACAGGGGATGGCTACACCTTC. This sequence encodes CASSTRTGDGYTF.

The chain joins TRBV4-2 to TRBJ2-5; 12 nucleotides match TRBD2. Germline V lookup: CDR1 LGHNA, CDR2 YNFKEQ. The J segment lost 5 bases and the V segment lost 0 bases, leaving 4 bases of the junction unmatched. The CDR3 spans 16 residues. The CDR3 DNA reads TGTGCCAGCAGCCAAGATCTAGCGGGGGGGGGTGAGACCCAGTACTTC. It translates to CASSQDLAGGGETQYF.

The V gene is TRBV5-1, the J gene TRBJ2-5; 8 bases agree with TRBD2. The CDR3 spans 16 residues. Germline-derived CDR1 and CDR2 are SGHRS and YFSETQ. V gave up 4 bases and J gave up 0 bases; unmatched junction bases: 8. The chain's CDR3 is CASSGKTSDYQETQYF. The CDR3, as DNA: TGCGCCAGCAGCGGGAAGACTAGCGACTACCAAGAGACCCAGTACTTC.

This clone was seen a handful of times. Other DNA sequences in the sample encode the same CDR3. The chain joins TRBV9 to TRBJ2-3; the D is unclear. The germline CDR1 and CDR2 sequences are SGDLS and YYNGEE. The V and J ends lost 0 bases and 1 base respectively, with 3 bases between them. The CDR3 length is 13 residues. CDR3 sequence: CASSVAGTDTQYF. The CDR3 region has the DNA TGTGCCAGCAGCGTAGCGGGCACAGATACGCAGTATTTT. Complete variable domain (other parts from reference TRBV9 and TRBJ2-3): DSGVTQTPKHLITATGQRVTLRCSPRSGDLSVYWYQQSLDQGLQFLIQYYNGEERAKGNILERFSAQQFPDLHSELNLSSLELGDSALYFCASSVAGTDTQYFGPGTRLTVL.

This clone was recorded a few times. The chain joins TRBV7-8 to TRBJ2-5; maybe TRBD2 (6 bases). V was clipped by 5 bases and J by 1 base, with 8 bases between them. Looked up from germline, CDR1 is SGHVS and CDR2 is FQNEAQ. This CDR3 has 13 amino acids. The CDR3 coding sequence is TGTGCCAGCAGCAAGGGACTCCAAGAGACCCAGTACTTC. This sequence encodes CASSKGLQETQYF.

This chain links TRBV7-2 with TRBJ2-1; 8 bases fit TRBD1. V lost 5 bases and J lost 2; bases outside the gene matches: 2. CDR1 and CDR2 from the germline V gene are SGHTA and FQGNSA. The length of the CDR3 is 14 residues. The CDR3 DNA reads TGTGCCAGCAGCCCGGGACAGGCCTACAATGAGCAGTTCTTC. Amino acid sequence: CASSPGQAYNEQFF.

The chain carries TRBV2 and TRBJ2-7, with D possibly matching TRBD1 (5 bases). The germline V gene has CDR1 SNHLY and CDR2 FYNNEI. V shed 7 bases and J shed 2 bases, with 9 bases lying between them. The CDR3 is made up of 12 amino acids. The CDR3 here is CASKGNPYEQYF. CDR3 nucleotide sequence: TGTGCCAGCAAGGGGAACCCCTACGAGCAGTACTTC.

This chain joins TRBV6-5 and TRBJ2-1, with D perhaps matching TRBD2 (6 bases). Germline assignment: CDR1 MNHEY and CDR2 SVGAGI. The CDR3 covers 15 residues. Trimming took off 2 bases at V and 0 bases at J, with 8 bases between the two ends. The CDR3 loop is CASSYVADSYNEQFF. CDR3 in DNA: TGTGCCAGCAGTTACGTAGCGGACTCCTACAATGAGCAGTTCTTC.

This sequence joins TRBV6-5 and TRBJ2-5; D unclear. V was clipped by 5 bases and J by 0 bases, with 10 bases between them. The germline V gene encodes CDR1 MNHEY and CDR2 SVGAGI. This CDR3 contains 14 residues. The CDR3 loop reads CASSERRNQETQYF. The CDR3 bases are TGTGCCAGCAGTGAACGCAGGAACCAAGAGACCCAGTACTTC.

The chain employs TRBV7-9 and TRBJ1-1; 10 bases fit TRBD1. The V and J ends lost 5 bases and 4 bases, in that order; junction bases with no gene match: 16. The CDR3 length is 18 residues. Per the germline V gene, CDR1 is SEHNR and CDR2 is FQNEAQ (reference sequence). CDR3 DNA: TGTGCCAGCAGCCCACGACAGGGGGCGTGGGGTTATGGCACTGAAGCTTTCTTT. Its translation is CASSPRQGAWGYGTEAFF. The full variable domain, its missing parts supplied by reference TRBV7-9 and TRBJ1-1, is DTGVSQNPRHKITKRGQNVTFRCDPISEHNRLYWYRQTLGQGPEFLTYFQNEAQLEKSRLLSDRFSAERPKGSFSTLEIQRTEQGDSAMYLCASSPRQGAWGYGTEAFFGQGTRLTVV.

The chain recombines TRBV5-1 with TRBJ2-2, with 9 bases matching TRBD1. After removal of 4 bases from V and 5 bases from J, the junction contained 9 bases not matched to a gene. CDR1 is SGHRS, CDR2 YFSETQ, per germline. The CDR3 length is 16 residues. The CDR3 is CASSAGPGQGTGELFF. The CDR3 bases are TGCGCCAGCAGCGCTGGTCCGGGACAGGGAACCGGGGAGCTGTTTTTT.

This sequence joins TRBV12-5 and TRBJ2-7; weak D call: TRBD1 (6 bases). Trimming cost V 6 bases and J 6 bases, with 15 bases left between them. The germline CDR1 and CDR2 sequences are LGHNT and FRNRAP. The CDR3 extends over 13 amino acids. CDR3 sequence (DNA): TGTGCTAGTGGCTTACAGGGACCTGGCGAGCAGTACTTC. Translating it yields CASGLQGPGEQYF.

The CDR3 sequence: CASSLLAGKETQYF. The CDR3 region has the DNA TGCGCCAGCAGCCTACTAGCGGGAAAAGAGACCCAGTACTTC. The chain carries TRBV5-1 and TRBJ2-5, with TRBD2 identical over 10 bases. The CDR3 spans 14 residues. Per the germline V gene, CDR1 is SGHRS and CDR2 is YFSETQ. V trimming: 4 bases; J trimming: 3 bases; junction bases outside the gene matches: 3.

CDR3 sequence: CASSLAGTVGGELFF. The CDR3 bases are TGTGCCAGCAGTTTGGCCGGGACAGTGGGCGGGGAGCTGTTTTTT. The V and J genes are TRBV28 and TRBJ2-2; 7 bases are shared with TRBD1. J was trimmed by 7 bases and V by 3 bases; bases with no gene match: 8. The germline V gene has CDR1 MDHEN and CDR2 SYDVKM. This CDR3 contains 15 residues.

In DNA, the CDR3 is TGTGCCAGCAGATCTTTAGCGGGTCGCTACAATGAGCAGTTCTTC. This sequence encodes CASRSLAGRYNEQFF. The chain has TRBV2 and TRBJ2-1; 7 bases agree with TRBD2. V trimming: 6 bases; J trimming: 3 bases; junction bases outside the gene matches: 8. From germline, CDR1 is SNHLY and CDR2 FYNNEI. The CDR3 has 15 amino acids.

The V gene is TRBV6-1, the J gene TRBJ1-4; possible D gene TRBD1, 5 bases. V gave up 4 bases and J gave up 3 bases, with 12 bases separating them. The CDR3 sequence is 15 residues long. The germline V gene has CDR1 MNHNS and CDR2 SASEGT. CDR3 DNA: TGTGCCAGCAGTGGAAGACAGTCGGCTAATGAAAAACTGTTTTTT. This encodes CASSGRQSANEKLFF.

V is TRBV27 and J is TRBJ1-2, with 9 bases aligning to TRBD1. This CDR3 is 15 amino acids long. V dropped 6 bases and J dropped 3; count of bases not matched to a gene: 8. CDR1 MNHEY and CDR2 SMNVEV come from the germline V gene (reference sequence). The CDR3 sequence is CASRIQGARDYGYTF. CDR3 in DNA: TGTGCCAGCAGGATACAGGGGGCTAGGGACTATGGCTACACCTTC.

V is TRBV9 and J is TRBJ1-2, with a weak D call TRBD1 (6 bases). The V end was cut by 3 bases, the J end by 4 bases, with 19 bases between. The CDR3 sequence is 16 residues long. Germline loops: CDR1 SGDLS, CDR2 YYNGEE. The chain's CDR3 is CASSGGGGPGIYGYTF. The CDR3 bases are TGTGCCAGCAGCGGAGGGGGGGGCCCGGGAATCTATGGCTACACCTTC.

The V gene is TRBV7-8, the J gene TRBJ2-2, with 11 positions matching TRBD2. This CDR3 is built from 17 residues. The trim removed 0 bases at V and 3 bases at J, leaving 3 bases unmatched. From germline, CDR1 is SGHVS and CDR2 FQNEAQ. CDR3 bases: TGTGCCAGCAGCTTAGCGGGACTAGCGGCATACACCGGGGAGCTGTTTTTT. It encodes CASSLAGLAAYTGELFF.